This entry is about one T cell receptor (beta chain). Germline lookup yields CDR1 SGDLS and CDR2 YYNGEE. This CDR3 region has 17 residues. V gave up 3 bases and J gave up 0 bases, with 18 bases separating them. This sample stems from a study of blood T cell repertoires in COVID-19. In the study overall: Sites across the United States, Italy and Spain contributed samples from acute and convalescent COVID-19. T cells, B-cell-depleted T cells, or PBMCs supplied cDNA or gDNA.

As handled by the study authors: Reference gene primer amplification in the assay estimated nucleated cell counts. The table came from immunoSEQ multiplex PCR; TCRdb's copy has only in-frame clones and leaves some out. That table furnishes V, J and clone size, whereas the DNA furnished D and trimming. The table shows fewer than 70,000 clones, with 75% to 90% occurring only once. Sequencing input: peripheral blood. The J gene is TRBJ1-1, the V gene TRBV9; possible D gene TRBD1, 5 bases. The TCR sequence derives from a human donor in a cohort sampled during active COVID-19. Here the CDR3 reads CASSGRYTKGVNTEAFF. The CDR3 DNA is TGTGCCAGCAGCGGACGGTACACTAAAGGGGTGAACACTGAAGCTTTCTTT.